This T cell receptor beta chain was recorded in a study of CD8+CD57+ T cells in acquired aplastic anemia. Study information: Healthy donors gave 10 million or so reads on average for CD4+ cells. Study results and limitations: Patients shared around 31 CD8+ CDR3 sequences with controls.

A single count supports this clonotype. Its antigen is undetermined. Genomic DNA, the template, was used for profiling of the TCR beta VDJ and CDR3. MiXCR was run by TCRdb on the reads, yielding one entry per CDR3 protein. The repertoire consists of some 130,000 distinct CDR3 sequences, with around 50% occurring once and the leading ten covering under 3%. The CDR3 contains 16 residues. The germline CDR1 and CDR2 sequences are SGHVS and FQNEAQ. V lost 5 bases to trimming and J lost 2 bases, with 18 bases between them. The source material was sorted CD4+, CD8+, or CD8+CD57+ T cells (not recorded which) from PBMCs. This TCR was recovered from a human donor in good health, serving as a control. The chain joins TRBV7-8 to TRBJ1-2; no definite D call. The CDR3, as DNA: TGTGCCAGCAGCCAAGATGAGGCAGTCCCAAACTATGGCTACACCTTC. It encodes CASSQDEAVPNYGYTF.